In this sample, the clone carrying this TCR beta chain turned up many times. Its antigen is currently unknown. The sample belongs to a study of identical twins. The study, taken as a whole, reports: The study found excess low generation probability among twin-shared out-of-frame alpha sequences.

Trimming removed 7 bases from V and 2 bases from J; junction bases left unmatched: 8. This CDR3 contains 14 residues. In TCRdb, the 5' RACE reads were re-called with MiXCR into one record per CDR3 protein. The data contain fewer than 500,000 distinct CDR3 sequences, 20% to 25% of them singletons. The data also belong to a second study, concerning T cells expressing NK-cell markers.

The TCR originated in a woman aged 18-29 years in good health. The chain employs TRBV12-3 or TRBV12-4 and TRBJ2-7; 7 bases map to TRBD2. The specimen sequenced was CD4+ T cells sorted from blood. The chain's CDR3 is CASTNVGGAYEQYF. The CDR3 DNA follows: TGTGCCAGCACGAATGTGGGGGGGGCCTACGAGCAGTACTTC.